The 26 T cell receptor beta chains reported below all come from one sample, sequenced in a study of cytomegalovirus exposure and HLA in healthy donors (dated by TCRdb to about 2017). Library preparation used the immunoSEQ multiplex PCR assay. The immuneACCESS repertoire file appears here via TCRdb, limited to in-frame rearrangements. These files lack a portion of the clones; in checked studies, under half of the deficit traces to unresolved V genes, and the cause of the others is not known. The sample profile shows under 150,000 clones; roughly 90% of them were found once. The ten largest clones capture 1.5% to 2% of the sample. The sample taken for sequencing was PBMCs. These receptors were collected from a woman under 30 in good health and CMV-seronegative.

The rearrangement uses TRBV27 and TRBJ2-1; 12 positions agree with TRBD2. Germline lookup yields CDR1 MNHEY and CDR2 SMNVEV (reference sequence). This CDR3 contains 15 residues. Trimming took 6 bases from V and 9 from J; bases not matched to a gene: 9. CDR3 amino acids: CASRATTSGSSEQFF. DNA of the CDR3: TGTGCCAGCAGAGCGACGACTAGCGGGAGCAGTGAGCAGTTCTTC.

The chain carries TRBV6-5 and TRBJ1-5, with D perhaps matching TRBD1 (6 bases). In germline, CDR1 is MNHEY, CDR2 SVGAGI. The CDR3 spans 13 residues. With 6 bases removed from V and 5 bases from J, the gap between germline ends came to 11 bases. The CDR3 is CASSYGTYQPQHF. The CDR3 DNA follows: TGTGCCAGCAGCTACGGGACATATCAGCCCCAGCATTTT.

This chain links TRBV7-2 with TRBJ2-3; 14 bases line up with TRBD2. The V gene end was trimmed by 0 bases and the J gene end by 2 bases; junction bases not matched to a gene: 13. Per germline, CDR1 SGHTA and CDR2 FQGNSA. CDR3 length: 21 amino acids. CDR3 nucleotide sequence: TGTGCCAGCAGCTTAGCTAGGAGGGGACTAGCGGGAGTATCCCCCACAGATACGCAGTATTTT. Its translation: CASSLARRGLAGVSPTDTQYF. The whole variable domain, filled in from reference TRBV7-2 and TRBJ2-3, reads GAGVSQSPSNKVTEKGKDVELRCDPISGHTALYWYRQSLGQGLEFLIYFQGNSAPDKSGLPSDRFSAERTGGSVSTLTIQRTQQEDSAVYLCASSLARRGLAGVSPTDTQYFGPGTRLTVL.

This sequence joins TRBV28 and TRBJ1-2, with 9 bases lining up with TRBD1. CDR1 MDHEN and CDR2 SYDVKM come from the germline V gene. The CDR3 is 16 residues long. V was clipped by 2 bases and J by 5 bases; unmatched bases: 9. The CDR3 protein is CASSLGGQGLGYGYTF. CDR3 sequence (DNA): TGTGCCAGCAGTTTAGGGGGACAGGGTTTGGGGTATGGCTACACCTTC.

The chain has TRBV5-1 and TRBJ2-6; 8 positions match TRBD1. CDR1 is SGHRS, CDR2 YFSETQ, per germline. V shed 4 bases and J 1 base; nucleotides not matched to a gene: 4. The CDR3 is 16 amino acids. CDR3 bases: TGCGCCAGCAGCCCCGGACAGGGTTCTGGGGCCAACGTCCTGACTTTC. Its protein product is CASSPGQGSGANVLTF.

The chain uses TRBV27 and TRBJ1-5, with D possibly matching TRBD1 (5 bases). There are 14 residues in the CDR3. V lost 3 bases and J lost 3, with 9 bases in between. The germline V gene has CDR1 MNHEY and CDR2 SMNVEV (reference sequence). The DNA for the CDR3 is TGTGCCAGCAGTTTGGAGGGACTCAATCAGCCCCAGCATTTT. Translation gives CASSLEGLNQPQHF.

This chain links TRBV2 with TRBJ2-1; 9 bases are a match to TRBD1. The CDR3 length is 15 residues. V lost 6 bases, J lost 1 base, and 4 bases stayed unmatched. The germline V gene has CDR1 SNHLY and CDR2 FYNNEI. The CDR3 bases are TGTGCCAGCAGCACCGGGACAGGGTCCTACAATGAGCAGTTCTTC. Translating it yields CASSTGTGSYNEQFF.

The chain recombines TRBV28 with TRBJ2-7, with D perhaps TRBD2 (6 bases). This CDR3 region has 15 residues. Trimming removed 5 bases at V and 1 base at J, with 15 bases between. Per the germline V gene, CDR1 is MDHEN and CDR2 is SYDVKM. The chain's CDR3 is CASSNAGSQSYEQYF. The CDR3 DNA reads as TGTGCCAGCAGTAATGCGGGATCACAATCCTACGAGCAGTACTTC. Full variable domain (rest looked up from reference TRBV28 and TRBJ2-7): DVKVTQSSRYLVKRTGEKVFLECVQDMDHENMFWYRQDPGLGLRLIYFSYDVKMKEKGDIPEGYSVSREKKERFSLILESASTNQTSMYLCASSNAGSQSYEQYFGPGTRLTVT.

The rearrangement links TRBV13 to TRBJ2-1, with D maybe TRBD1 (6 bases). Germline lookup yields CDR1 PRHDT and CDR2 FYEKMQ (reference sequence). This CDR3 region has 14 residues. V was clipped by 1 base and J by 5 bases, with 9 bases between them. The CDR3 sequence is CASSLADRNNEQFF. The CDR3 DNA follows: TGTGCCAGCAGCTTAGCGGACAGAAACAATGAGCAGTTCTTC. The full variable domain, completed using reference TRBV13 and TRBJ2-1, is AAGVIQSPRHLIKEKRETATLKCYPIPRHDTVYWYQQGPGQDPQFLISFYEKMQSDKGSIPDRFSAQQFSDYHSELNMSSLELGDSALYFCASSLADRNNEQFFGPGTRLTVL.

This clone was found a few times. The CDR3 reads CASGQGYYEQYF. The CDR3 DNA reads as TGTGCCAGCGGGCAGGGATACTACGAGCAGTACTTC. The V and J genes are TRBV11-2 and TRBJ2-7; possibly TRBD1 for D (5 bases). The length of the CDR3 is 12 residues. Germline V CDR1 and CDR2: SGHAT, FQNNGV. Trimming cost V 8 bases and J 3 bases, with 11 bases left between them.

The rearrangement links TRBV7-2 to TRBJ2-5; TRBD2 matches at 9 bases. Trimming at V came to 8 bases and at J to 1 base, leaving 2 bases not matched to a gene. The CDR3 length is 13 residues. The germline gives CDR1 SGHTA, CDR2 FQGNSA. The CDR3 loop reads CASSRGGQETQYF. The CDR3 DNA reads TGTGCCAGCTCGCGGGGGGGCCAAGAGACCCAGTACTTC.

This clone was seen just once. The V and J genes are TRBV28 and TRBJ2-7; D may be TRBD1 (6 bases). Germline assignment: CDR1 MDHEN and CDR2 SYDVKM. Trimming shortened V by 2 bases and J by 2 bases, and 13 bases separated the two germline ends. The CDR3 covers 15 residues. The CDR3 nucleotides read TGTGCCAGCAGTTTAACCGGGACAAGAACCTACGAGCAGTACTTC. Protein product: CASSLTGTRTYEQYF.

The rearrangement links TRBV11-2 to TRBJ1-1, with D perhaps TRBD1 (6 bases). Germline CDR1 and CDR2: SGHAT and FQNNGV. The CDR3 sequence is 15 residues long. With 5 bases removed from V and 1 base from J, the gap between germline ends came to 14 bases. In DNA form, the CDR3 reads TGTGCCAGCAGCCGCCCGACAGGCGCGAACACTGAAGCTTTCTTT. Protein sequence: CASSRPTGANTEAFF.

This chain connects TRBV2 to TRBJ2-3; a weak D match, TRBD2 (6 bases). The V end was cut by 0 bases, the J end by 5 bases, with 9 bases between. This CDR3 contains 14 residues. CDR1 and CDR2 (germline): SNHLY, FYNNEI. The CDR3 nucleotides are TGTGCCAGCAGTGAAGCGCCCGGGGGAGATACGCAGTATTTT. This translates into CASSEAPGGDTQYF.

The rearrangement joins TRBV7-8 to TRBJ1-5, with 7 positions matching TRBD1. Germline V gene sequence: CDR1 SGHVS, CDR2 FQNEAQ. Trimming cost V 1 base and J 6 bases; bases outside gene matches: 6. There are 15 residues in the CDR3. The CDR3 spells CASSLVVGGGQPQHF. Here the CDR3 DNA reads TGTGCCAGCAGCTTAGTTGTAGGGGGCGGTCAGCCCCAGCATTTT.

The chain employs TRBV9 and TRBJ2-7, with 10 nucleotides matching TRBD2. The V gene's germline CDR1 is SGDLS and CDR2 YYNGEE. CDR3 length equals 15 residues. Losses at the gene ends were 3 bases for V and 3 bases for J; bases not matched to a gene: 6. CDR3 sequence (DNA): TGTGCCAGCAGCGCGGGGACTAGCGTCATCTACGAGCAGTACTTC. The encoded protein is CASSAGTSVIYEQYF.

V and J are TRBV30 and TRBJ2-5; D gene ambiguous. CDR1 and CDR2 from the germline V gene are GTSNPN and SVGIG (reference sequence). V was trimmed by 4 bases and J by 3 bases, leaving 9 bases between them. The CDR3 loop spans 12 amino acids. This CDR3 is CAWNTNKETQYF. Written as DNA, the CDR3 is TGTGCCTGGAATACTAACAAAGAGACCCAGTACTTC.

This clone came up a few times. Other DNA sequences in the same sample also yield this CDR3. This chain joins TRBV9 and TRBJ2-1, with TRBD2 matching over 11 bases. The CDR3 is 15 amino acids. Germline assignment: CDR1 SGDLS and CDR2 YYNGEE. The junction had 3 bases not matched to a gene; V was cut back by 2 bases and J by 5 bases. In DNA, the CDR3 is TGTGCCAGCAGCGTCAGGGGACTAGCGGACAATGAGCAGTTCTTC. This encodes CASSVRGLADNEQFF.

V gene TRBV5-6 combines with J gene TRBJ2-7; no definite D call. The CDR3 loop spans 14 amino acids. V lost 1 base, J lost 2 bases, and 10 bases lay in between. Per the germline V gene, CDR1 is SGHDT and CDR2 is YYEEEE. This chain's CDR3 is CASSLKQVPYEQYF. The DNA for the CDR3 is TGTGCCAGCAGCTTGAAACAAGTCCCCTACGAGCAGTACTTC.

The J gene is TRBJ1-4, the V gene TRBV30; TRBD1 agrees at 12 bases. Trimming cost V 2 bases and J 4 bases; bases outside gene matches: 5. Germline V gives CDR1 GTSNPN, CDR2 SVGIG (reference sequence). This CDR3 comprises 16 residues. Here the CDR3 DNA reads TGTGCCTGGAGTACGGGACAGGGGGCCAATAATGAAAAACTGTTTTTT. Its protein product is CAWSTGQGANNEKLFF.

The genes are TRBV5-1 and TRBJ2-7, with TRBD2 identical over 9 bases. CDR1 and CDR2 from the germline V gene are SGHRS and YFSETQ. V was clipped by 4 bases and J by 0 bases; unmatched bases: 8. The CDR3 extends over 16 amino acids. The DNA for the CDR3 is TGCGCCAGCAGCCCTGCTAGCGGGAAAAGCTCCTACGAGCAGTACTTC. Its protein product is CASSPASGKSSYEQYF.

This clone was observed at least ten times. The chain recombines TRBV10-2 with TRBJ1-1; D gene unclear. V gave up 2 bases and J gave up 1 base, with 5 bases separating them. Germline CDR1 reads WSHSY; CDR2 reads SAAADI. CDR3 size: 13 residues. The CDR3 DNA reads TGCGCCAGCAGTGAGGCGGAGAACACTGAAGCTTTCTTT. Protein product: CASSEAENTEAFF.

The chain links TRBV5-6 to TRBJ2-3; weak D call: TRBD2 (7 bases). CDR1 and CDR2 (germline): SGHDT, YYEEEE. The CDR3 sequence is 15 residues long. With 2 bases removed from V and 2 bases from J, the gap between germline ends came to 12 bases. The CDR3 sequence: CASSFGGRNTDTQYF. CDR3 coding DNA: TGTGCCAGCAGCTTCGGGGGGCGAAACACAGATACGCAGTATTTT.

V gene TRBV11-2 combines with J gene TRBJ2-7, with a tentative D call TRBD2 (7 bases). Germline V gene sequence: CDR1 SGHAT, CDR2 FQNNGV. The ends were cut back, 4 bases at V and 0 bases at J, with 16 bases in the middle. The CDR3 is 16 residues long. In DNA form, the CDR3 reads TGTGCCAGCAGCTCCAGGGGCGGGAGCCGCTCCTACGAGCAGTACTTC. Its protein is CASSSRGGSRSYEQYF.

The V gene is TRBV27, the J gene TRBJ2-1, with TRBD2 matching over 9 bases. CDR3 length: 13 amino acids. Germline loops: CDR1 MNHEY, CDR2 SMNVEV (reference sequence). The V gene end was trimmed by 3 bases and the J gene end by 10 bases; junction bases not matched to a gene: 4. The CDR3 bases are TGTGCCAGCAGTTTCGGCGGGGGGGGAGAGCAGTTCTTC. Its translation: CASSFGGGGEQFF.

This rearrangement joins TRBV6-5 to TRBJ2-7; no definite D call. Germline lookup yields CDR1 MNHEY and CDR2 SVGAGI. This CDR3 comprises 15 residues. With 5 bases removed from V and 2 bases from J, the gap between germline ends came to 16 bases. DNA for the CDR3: TGTGCCAGCAGTGCCCGTGGCAGCGCAACCTACGAGCAGTACTTC. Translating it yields CASSARGSATYEQYF.